Presented here are 11 T cell receptor beta chains from one specimen sequenced in a study of T cell responses to AZD1222 COVID-19 vaccine. Repertoires were generated with immunoSEQ multiplex PCR, while TCRdb's copy carries only in-frame clones and drops some. The sample includes 150,000 to 200,000 clones, 70% to 90% of them seen just once. The sequenced sample was peripheral blood, obtained 28 days after the second dose of the MenACWY control vaccine. The source is an adult who received the MenACWY meningococcal vaccine as a control.

This chain connects TRBV3-1 (or the pseudogene TRBV3-2) to TRBJ1-1, with 8 bases aligning to TRBD1. Trimming cost V 1 base and J 10 bases; bases outside gene matches: 5. Germline CDR1 is LGHDT and CDR2 is YNNKEL (reference sequence). The CDR3 is 13 amino acids. The CDR3 here is CASSQAQGARAFF. The CDR3 DNA is TGTGCCAGCAGCCAAGCCCAGGGGGCGCGAGCTTTCTTT.

The V and J genes are TRBV7-2 and TRBJ2-1; 11 bases map to TRBD2. The CDR3 has 15 amino acids. Trimming at V came to 1 base and at J to 13 bases, leaving 9 bases not matched to a gene. Germline V gene sequence: CDR1 SGHTA, CDR2 FQGNSA. In DNA form, the CDR3 reads TGTGCCAGCAGCTTAGGGACTAGCGGGCTACTCGTTCAGTTCTTC. Protein: CASSLGTSGLLVQFF.

The rearrangement uses TRBV2 and TRBJ1-2; possibly TRBD1 for D (5 bases). The germline V gene has CDR1 SNHLY and CDR2 FYNNEI. The CDR3 is 11 amino acids. Trimming pared 7 bases from V and 2 bases from J, leaving 5 bases between. The CDR3 spells CASTGNYGYTF. DNA for the CDR3: TGTGCCAGCACAGGGAACTATGGCTACACCTTC.

The V call is TRBV14, the J call TRBJ1-6; possible D gene TRBD1, 6 bases. This CDR3 has 19 residues. The germline CDR1 and CDR2 sequences are SGHDN and FVKESK. The V gene lost 0 bases and the J gene lost 2 bases, with 17 bases spanning the gap. The CDR3 coding sequence is TGTGCCAGCAGCCAAGATACTTATTTACAGGGCCCCTATAATTCACCCCTCCACTTT. Residues: CASSQDTYLQGPYNSPLHF.

V and J are TRBV4-1 and TRBJ1-2; TRBD1 aligns across 8 bases. Germline CDR1 and CDR2: MGHRA and YSYEKL. J lost 2 bases, V lost 0 bases, and 2 bases had no gene match. CDR3 length equals 15 residues. CDR3 in DNA: TGCGCCAGCAGCCAAGACAGGGGGCCCAACTATGGCTACACCTTC. Translating gives CASSQDRGPNYGYTF.

This chain links TRBV10-3 with TRBJ1-1; D is undetermined. Trimming stripped 7 bases from V and 5 bases from J, with 14 bases between. Per germline, CDR1 ENHRY and CDR2 SYGVKD. The CDR3 has 13 amino acids. CDR3 loop: CAITPEAGTEAFF. Here the CDR3 DNA reads TGTGCCATCACTCCTGAAGCGGGTACTGAAGCTTTCTTT.

This sequence joins TRBV19 and TRBJ2-6, with D possibly being TRBD1 (5 bases). CDR3 length equals 14 residues. The germline gives CDR1 LNHDA, CDR2 SQIVND (reference sequence). Trimming removed 6 bases from V and 1 base from J, with 7 bases in between. The CDR3 sequence: CASRAGSGANVLTF. CDR3 nucleotides: TGTGCCAGTAGAGCAGGGTCTGGGGCCAACGTCCTGACTTTC.

V gene TRBV6-5 combines with J gene TRBJ1-2; 7 bases map to TRBD1. In germline, CDR1 is MNHEY, CDR2 SVGAGI. Unmatched junction bases numbered 7, after V lost 4 bases and J lost 2 bases. CDR3 length: 15 amino acids. The DNA for the CDR3 is TGTGCCAGCAGTTCTAAAAAGGGACAGAACTATGGCTACACCTTC. It is translated as CASSSKKGQNYGYTF.

The chain links TRBV9 to TRBJ2-7; D call uncertain. Looked up from germline, CDR1 is SGDLS and CDR2 is YYNGEE. Trimming shortened V by 2 bases and J by 6 bases, and 12 bases separated the two germline ends. This CDR3 contains 13 residues. Here the CDR3 reads CASSVRTQSEQYF. CDR3 sequence (DNA): TGTGCCAGCAGCGTCCGGACCCAGTCCGAGCAGTACTTC. The complete variable domain, with remaining parts taken from reference TRBV9 and TRBJ2-7, reads DSGVTQTPKHLITATGQRVTLRCSPRSGDLSVYWYQQSLDQGLQFLIQYYNGEERAKGNILERFSAQQFPDLHSELNLSSLELGDSALYFCASSVRTQSEQYFGPGTRLTVT.

The chain couples TRBV15 to TRBJ1-5, with unresolved D. Trimming shortened V by 7 bases and J by 5 bases, and 9 bases separated the two germline ends. The germline gives CDR1 LNHNV, CDR2 YYDKDF (reference sequence). The CDR3 covers 12 residues. The CDR3 here is CATTFGDQPQHF. In nucleotides, the CDR3 is TGTGCCACCACTTTTGGGGATCAGCCCCAGCATTTT.

The gene calls are TRBV12-3 or TRBV12-4 and TRBJ2-5; the D is unclear. The CDR3 covers 11 residues. Deletions cut 5 bases from V and 4 bases from J, with 5 bases between. CDR3 protein: CASSRTETQYF. The DNA for the CDR3 is TGTGCCAGCAGTCGAACAGAGACCCAGTACTTC.